The 2 T cell receptor beta chains presented below share a single source sample, sequenced in a study of shared clonotypes between healthy human individuals. As defined, naive CD8 cells were CD45RO-negative and positively selected for CCR7, with terminally differentiated effector memory CD45RA+ cells excluded. Clones were sequenced by immunoSEQ multiplex PCR, and TCRdb holds only the in-frame ones, with some missing. The data show 550,000 to 750,000 clones, 92% seen once. Sequenced input: naive CD8+ T cells sorted from blood. The receptors stem from a man aged 25 to 40 in good health.

The gene calls are TRBV11-2 and TRBJ1-4; D unresolved. CDR3 length equals 16 residues. V was pared by 5 bases and J by 0 bases, with 13 bases between. From germline, CDR1 is SGHAT and CDR2 FQNNGV. This chain's CDR3 is CASSLAYGATNEKLFF. CDR3 nucleotide sequence: TGTGCCAGCAGCCTCGCCTACGGTGCAACTAATGAAAAACTGTTTTTT. Based on the CDR3 plus reference TRBV11-2 and TRBJ1-4, the full variable domain is EAGVAQSPRYKIIEKRQSVAFWCNPISGHATLYWYQQILGQGPKLLIQFQNNGVVDDSQLPKDRFSAERLKGVDSTLKIQPAKLEDSAVYLCASSLAYGATNEKLFFGSGTQLSVL.

The CDR3: CASSPKSGTGGEGYEQYF. CDR3 sequence (DNA): TGTGCCAGCAGCCCGAAATCCGGGACAGGGGGAGAGGGCTACGAGCAGTACTTC. The rearrangement links TRBV13 to TRBJ2-7; 11 bases agree with TRBD1. Germline V gives CDR1 PRHDT, CDR2 FYEKMQ (reference sequence). The CDR3 contains 18 residues. Trimming at V came to 5 bases and at J to 3 bases, leaving 15 bases not matched to a gene.